Listed below are T cell receptor beta chains from one sample, sequenced in a study of blood T cell repertoires in COVID-19. Method: immunoSEQ multiplex PCR; TCRdb's copy keeps in-frame clones and lacks some. The sample gives some 100,000 clones, about 89% of which show up once; 0.85% to 1% is in the top ten. Sequenced material: peripheral blood. These receptors originate from a man in his sixties with acute or convalescent COVID-19. Both conserved end residues are part of each CDR3. Fields, in order: V gene, D gene, J gene, clone size, CDR3 DNA, CDR3 protein. D genes are given only for firm matches. Only part of the rows carry a size: once, few, many, or a class if the clone is expanded.

TRBV6-6	NA	TRBJ1-2	NA	TGTGCCAGCCGTGAGGCGGTTGGAGTCTATGGCTACACCTTC	CASREAVGVYGYTF
TRBV11-3	TRBD2	TRBJ2-1	NA	TGTGCCAGCAGTCGCGGGAGTTCGGCCCATGAGCAGTTCTTC	CASSRGSSAHEQFF
TRBV25-1	NA	TRBJ1-4	NA	TGTGCCAGCAGTGAAGCCAGGTTTAATGAAAAACTGTTTTTT	CASSEARFNEKLFF
TRBV2	TRBD1	TRBJ2-3	NA	TGTGCCAGCAGTTTGACAGGGGTGACAGATACGCAGTATTTT	CASSLTGVTDTQYF
TRBV7-2	NA	TRBJ1-6	NA	TGTGCCAGCAGCTTGGGGGGGTTCAATTCACCCCTCCACTTT	CASSLGGFNSPLHF
TRBV10-2	TRBD1	TRBJ2-1	NA	TGCGCCAGCAGTGAGCCCCGGGACAGACACAATGAGCAGTTCTTC	CASSEPRDRHNEQFF
TRBV11-3	NA	TRBJ1-1	NA	TGTGCCAGCAGCTCAAGAACAAAGAACACTGAAGCTTTCTTT	CASSSRTKNTEAFF
TRBV28	TRBD1	TRBJ1-5	NA	TGTGCCAGCAGTTTGGGGACAGGCCGTCAGCCCCAGCATTTT	CASSLGTGRQPQHF
TRBV4-2	TRBD1	TRBJ2-2	once	TGTGCCAGCAGCCCGATAGTGGGACAGGTTAACACCGGGGAGCTGTTTTTT	CASSPIVGQVNTGELFF
TRBV7-9	TRBD2	TRBJ2-1	once	TGTGCCAGCACCACTAGCGGGAGTCTATACAATGAGCAGTTCTTC	CASTTSGSLYNEQFF
TRBV7-9	NA	TRBJ1-2	NA	TGTGCCAGCAGCCAATTATTGGGCCAGTCTCATTACACCTTC	CASSQLLGQSHYTF
TRBV19	TRBD2	TRBJ2-3	few	TGTGCCAGTAGTATCGCCAGGGGACTAGCGGGTGGCACAGATACGCAGTATTTT	CASSIARGLAGGTDTQYF
TRBV18	NA	TRBJ2-5	NA	TGTGCCAGCTCACCATACACAGGGTTGGAGACCCAGTACTTC	CASSPYTGLETQYF
TRBV30	NA	TRBJ1-1	once	TGTGCCTATCGTACTGGGGGCGCTGGGACTGAAGCTTTCTTT	CAYRTGGAGTEAFF
TRBV28	NA	TRBJ1-5	NA	TGTGCCAGCAGTTGGGGGCAGGTCTCCAATCAGCCCCAGCATTTT	CASSWGQVSNQPQHF
TRBV18	NA	TRBJ1-2	NA	TGTGCCAGCTCACCGGACTTTAACTATGGCTACACCTTC	CASSPDFNYGYTF
TRBV7-3	TRBD1	TRBJ2-5	NA	TGTGCCAGCAGCCCCGGGACAGCGCAAGAGACCCAGTACTTC	CASSPGTAQETQYF
TRBV3-1/TRBV3-2	TRBD1	TRBJ1-1	NA	TGTGCCAGCAGCCAAGACCTGTCCCGGGACAGGCCCTACACTGAAGCTTTCTTT	CASSQDLSRDRPYTEAFF
TRBV24-1	NA	TRBJ1-5	NA	TGTGCCACCAGTGATGCCGGACAGTCTAATCAGCCCCAGCATTTT	CATSDAGQSNQPQHF
TRBV27	NA	TRBJ1-5	few	TGTGCCAGCAGCCTAGCCGGAGTATTCCGGCCCCAGCATTTT	CASSLAGVFRPQHF
TRBV24-1	TRBD1	TRBJ1-5	NA	TGTGCCACCAGTGATCCCCGGACAGGAAACAATCAGCCCCAGCATTTT	CATSDPRTGNNQPQHF
TRBV7-3	NA	TRBJ1-6	NA	TGTGCCAGCAGCTTGGGTCAGGGGATTTCACCCCTCCACTTT	CASSLGQGISPLHF
TRBV3-1/TRBV3-2	NA	TRBJ1-6	NA	TGTGCCAGCAGCCAAGTACAGGCCTATAATTCACCCCTCCACTTT	CASSQVQAYNSPLHF
TRBV2	TRBD2	TRBJ2-5	NA	TGTGCCAGCAGTGAAGCAGGGACTAGCGGGAGGGCGACCCAGTACTTC	CASSEAGTSGRATQYF
TRBV25-1	TRBD1	TRBJ1-4	NA	TGTGCCAGCAGTGAACAGGGACAGGGACGAACTAATGAAAAACTGTTTTTT	CASSEQGQGRTNEKLFF
TRBV7-9	NA	TRBJ2-1	NA	TGTGCCAGCCTCGGGGACTACAATGAGCAGTTCTTC	CASLGDYNEQFF
TRBV13	TRBD1	TRBJ2-5	NA	TGTGCCAGCTTAAACAGGGGGCTTCGAGAGACCCAGTACTTC	CASLNRGLRETQYF
TRBV30	NA	TRBJ2-1	NA	TGTGCCTGGAGTGTGGGTAGGGGGAATGAGCAGTTCTTC	CAWSVGRGNEQFF
TRBV7-9	TRBD1	TRBJ1-1	NA	TGTGCCAGCAGCCCCGACAGGGGTTGGACTGAAGCTTTCTTT	CASSPDRGWTEAFF
TRBV7-6	TRBD1	TRBJ2-2	NA	TGTGCCAGCAGCTTAGTAAGGACAGGGGTCAACAGTGGGGAGCTGTTTTTT	CASSLVRTGVNSGELFF
TRBV19	TRBD2	TRBJ2-3	NA	TGTGCCAGTACTGGGGGAGCGGGAGGGAATACGCAGTATTTT	CASTGGAGGNTQYF
TRBV7-9	NA	TRBJ2-2	NA	TGTGCCAGCAGCCCTCGACAGTCGAACACCGGGGAGCTGTTTTTT	CASSPRQSNTGELFF
TRBV14	TRBD2	TRBJ2-1	few	TGTGCCAGCAGCCAAGGGGAGTCCGGGACTAGCGGGAGACTCTACAATGAGCAGTTCTTC	CASSQGESGTSGRLYNEQFF
TRBV30	TRBD1	TRBJ1-5	once	TGTGCCTCGGGACAGGGAGGGAATCAGCCCCAGCATTTT	CASGQGGNQPQHF
TRBV28	NA	TRBJ1-4	NA	TGTGCCAGCGGCCGGGGGGATCGAGGTGAAAAACTGTTTTTT	CASGRGDRGEKLFF
TRBV4-1	NA	TRBJ2-5	NA	TGCGCCAGCAGCCAAGATGTAAATTATAAGGGGTTCCGAGAGACCCAGTACTTC	CASSQDVNYKGFRETQYF
TRBV19	TRBD2	TRBJ2-2	NA	TGTGCCAGTAGAACAACTAGCGGGAGCACCACCGGGGAGCTGTTTTTT	CASRTTSGSTTGELFF
TRBV6-5	NA	TRBJ2-1	NA	TGTGCCAGCAGCCCCGGGAAGGCCTACAATGAGCAGTTCTTC	CASSPGKAYNEQFF
TRBV19	NA	TRBJ1-6	NA	TGTGCCAGTAGTACTACAGCAATCTATAATTCACCCCTCCACTTT	CASSTTAIYNSPLHF
TRBV2	NA	TRBJ1-2	NA	TGTGCCAGCAGTGAATTACGCGGGGCCGCTAACTATGGCTACACCTTC	CASSELRGAANYGYTF
TRBV19	NA	TRBJ1-5	NA	TGTGCCAGTAGTATAGGGGCACGGGATCGGCCCCAGCATTTT	CASSIGARDRPQHF
TRBV30	NA	TRBJ2-3	NA	TGTGCCTGGAGTCCTGGGGGGACGCAGTATTTT	CAWSPGGTQYF
TRBV30	NA	TRBJ1-2	NA	TGTGCCTGGCGCCAGGGTAGGACCACCTTC	CAWRQGRTTF
TRBV3-1/TRBV3-2	NA	TRBJ1-3	NA	TGTGCCAGCCGGAGAGCCAACTCTGGAAACACCATATATTTT	CASRRANSGNTIYF
TRBV30	NA	TRBJ2-1	once	TGTGCCTGGAGAGGACTCCCCTCCTACAATGAGCAGTTCTTC	CAWRGLPSYNEQFF
TRBV9	TRBD1	TRBJ1-1	NA	TGTGCCAGCAGCCCCTACACGACAGGGAGTACTGAAGCTTTCTTT	CASSPYTTGSTEAFF
TRBV29-1	TRBD1	TRBJ2-4	once	TGCAGCGTTGAACTCGGACAGGGTATTATGAGCAAAAACATTCAGTACTTC	CSVELGQGIMSKNIQYF
TRBV29-1	TRBD1	TRBJ1-1	NA	TGCAGCGTCGCGCCTACAGGGGGCACTGAAGCTTTCTTT	CSVAPTGGTEAFF
TRBV7-2	NA	TRBJ2-3	NA	TGTGCCAGCAGCTTCCGTTCGCGGGTGGTGCGCTCGGGCACAGATACGCAGTATTTT	CASSFRSRVVRSGTDTQYF